Listed below are T cell receptor beta chains from one sample, sequenced in a study of blood T cell repertoires in COVID-19. This table comes from immunoSEQ multiplex PCR, and its TCRdb copy is limited to in-frame clones, with some not included. The sample has under 200,000 clones, just over 90% seen once; the top ten hold less than 2.5%. The specimen sequenced was peripheral blood. Source of these receptors: a young man with acute or convalescent COVID-19. The CDR3 runs from the conserved cysteine through the conserved F or W. The D gene is left open where the match is weak. Clone size, where shown, is once, few, many, or a class for clones that have expanded.

abundance,j_gene,d_gene,v_gene,CDR3aa,CDR3nt
-,TRBJ2-7,-,TRBV2,CASSMGPPEYEQYF,TGTGCCAGCAGCATGGGGCCTCCAGAGTACGAGCAGTACTTC
-,TRBJ2-7,TRBD1,TRBV29-1,CSVSNRGEQYF,TGCAGCGTATCCAACAGGGGCGAGCAGTACTTC
-,TRBJ2-5,TRBD1,TRBV7-9,CASSLPGQGAEETQYF,TGTGCCAGCAGCTTGCCGGGACAGGGGGCCGAAGAGACCCAGTACTTC
-,TRBJ2-7,-,TRBV20-1,CSASRYPSSYEQYF,TGCAGTGCTAGTCGCTACCCATCCTCCTACGAGCAGTACTTC
-,TRBJ1-1,-,TRBV27,CASSLYNGNLGGSNTEAFF,TGTGCCAGCAGTTTATACAACGGCAATCTCGGCGGGAGTAACACTGAAGCTTTCTTT
once,TRBJ1-1,TRBD1,TRBV11-2,CASSAGQGMNTEAFF,TGTGCCAGCAGCGCCGGACAGGGTATGAACACTGAAGCTTTCTTT
-,TRBJ2-1,TRBD1,TRBV19,CATQIPGQGRYNEQFF,TGTGCCACCCAAATCCCCGGACAGGGGCGCTACAATGAGCAGTTCTTC
few,TRBJ2-1,TRBD2,TRBV4-2,CASSQELVAGGSSYNEQFF,TGTGCCAGCAGCCAAGAGTTGGTAGCGGGAGGGAGCTCCTACAATGAGCAGTTCTTC
-,TRBJ1-2,-,TRBV5-6,CASTSRHGGGYTF,TGTGCCAGCACCAGTAGGCACGGAGGGGGCTACACCTTC
-,TRBJ1-2,-,TRBV7-8,CASSPPSGLSSPFYGYTF,TGTGCCAGCAGCCCCCCCAGTGGCCTTTCTAGCCCTTTCTATGGCTACACCTTC
once,TRBJ1-5,-,TRBV30,CAWSVAGHQPQHF,TGTGCCTGGAGTGTGGCAGGGCACCAGCCCCAGCATTTT
-,TRBJ1-2,-,TRBV30,CAWSEPPSNGYTF,TGTGCCTGGAGTGAGCCGCCGAGCAATGGCTACACCTTC
-,TRBJ2-3,TRBD2,TRBV19,CASSRGTSGRTGTQYF,TGTGCCAGTAGTAGAGGGACTAGCGGGAGAACCGGTACGCAGTATTTT
-,TRBJ1-2,-,TRBV7-9,CASSRDVYGYTF,TGTGCCAGCAGCCGGGATGTTTATGGCTACACCTTC
-,TRBJ1-4,-,TRBV6-1,CASSDGTGIFEKLFF,TGTGCCAGCAGTGACGGAACGGGGATCTTCGAAAAACTGTTTTTT
-,TRBJ2-7,-,TRBV19,CASSIVGHRDYEQYF,TGTGCCAGTAGTATAGTGGGACACAGGGACTACGAGCAGTACTTC
once,TRBJ1-2,-,TRBV9,CASSGRTASYGYTF,TGTGCCAGCAGCGGTAGGACAGCTTCCTATGGCTACACCTTC
-,TRBJ2-2,-,TRBV11-2,CASRPTGEAGELFF,TGTGCCAGCCGCCCGACAGGAGAGGCCGGGGAGCTGTTTTTT
-,TRBJ1-1,TRBD1,TRBV27,CASSPVQGALTEAFF,TGTGCCAGCAGTCCGGTACAGGGGGCACTCACTGAAGCTTTCTTT
-,TRBJ2-7,-,TRBV7-8,CASSLERVDYEQYF,TGTGCCAGCAGCTTAGAACGGGTCGACTACGAGCAGTACTTC
-,TRBJ1-5,-,TRBV12-3/TRBV12-4,CASSLRVNQPQHF,TGTGCCAGCAGTTTGCGCGTCAATCAGCCCCAGCATTTT
-,TRBJ1-1,TRBD1,TRBV30,CAGRQGGFAFF,TGTGCCGGGCGACAGGGAGGTTTCGCTTTCTTT
-,TRBJ1-2,TRBD1,TRBV27,CASSLERPRTGSGFYGYTF,TGTGCCAGCAGTTTAGAGAGACCGCGGACAGGGTCGGGTTTTTACGGCTACACCTTC
-,TRBJ2-5,TRBD2,TRBV6-5,CASSSGVGLQETQYF,TGTGCCAGCAGCTCTGGAGTGGGACTACAAGAGACCCAGTACTTC
-,TRBJ1-1,TRBD1,TRBV7-2,CASSLSRQGTMNTEAFF,TGTGCCAGCAGCTTAAGTCGACAGGGGACCATGAACACTGAAGCTTTCTTT
-,TRBJ1-2,-,TRBV3-1/TRBV3-2,CASSPVGGYGYTF,TGTGCCAGCAGCCCGGTAGGAGGCTATGGCTACACCTTC
-,TRBJ2-7,-,TRBV29-1,CSVGIPRGSTYEQYF,TGCAGCGTCGGTATCCCCCGAGGCAGTACGTACGAGCAGTACTTC
-,TRBJ2-7,-,TRBV6-5,CASSLAIGGYEQYF,TGTGCCAGCAGTTTGGCGATAGGGGGCTACGAGCAGTACTTC
-,TRBJ2-7,TRBD2,TRBV5-4,CASSLERGAYEQYF,TGTGCCAGCAGCTTGGAGCGGGGCGCCTACGAGCAGTACTTC
-,TRBJ2-5,-,TRBV7-7,CASSLGLGGETQYF,TGTGCCAGCAGCTTAGGATTGGGAGGCGAGACCCAGTACTTC
-,TRBJ2-1,TRBD2,TRBV6-4,CASRVGLAPNNEQFF,TGTGCCAGCAGAGTAGGACTAGCGCCTAACAATGAGCAGTTCTTC
-,TRBJ1-5,-,TRBV5-8,CASSYTGYQPQHF,TGTGCCAGCAGCTATACAGGGTACCAGCCCCAGCATTTT
-,TRBJ2-7,-,TRBV3-1/TRBV3-2,CASSQDRYEQYF,TGTGCCAGCAGCCAAGACAGGTACGAGCAGTACTTC
once,TRBJ2-7,TRBD1,TRBV19,CASSISDRGDEQYF,TGTGCCAGTAGTATCTCGGACAGGGGGGACGAGCAGTACTTC
-,TRBJ2-3,-,TRBV30,CAWGLITDTQYF,TGTGCCTGGGGCTTGATCACAGATACGCAGTATTTT
once,TRBJ2-7,-,TRBV6-4,CASNGTSRSPYEQYF,TGTGCCAGCAATGGGACTTCCCGTTCCCCCTACGAGCAGTACTTC
-,TRBJ2-3,-,TRBV9,CASSVNSPTDTQYF,TGTGCCAGCAGCGTAAACAGCCCCACAGATACGCAGTATTTT